The present T cell receptor (beta chain) was sequenced within a study of STAT5B mutations in CD4+ large granular lymphocyte leukemia. Notes on the study in general: Approximately 25% of private leukemic clonotypes occurred rarely in other patients' non-leukemic repertoires. CD4-sorted patient repertoires seemed more clonal than healthy CD4+ repertoires. 8/27 top patient clones versus 2/35 control clones were TRBV06-family.

About this clone: Its antigen is currently unknown.

Healthy controls were blood donor buffy coats. TCRdb's table, derived via immunoSEQ multiplex PCR, lists solely in-frame clones and lacks some. Of 37,000 or so clones listed, roughly 80% are singletons. V shed 5 bases, J shed 3 bases, and the junction held 6 bases outside the gene matches. CDR1 and CDR2 (germline): MNHEY, SVGAGI. This CDR3 is 15 amino acids long. The J gene is TRBJ2-7, the V gene TRBV6-5; 11 bases line up with TRBD2. This receptor was obtained from a human donor in good health. Input material: CD4+ T cells from blood buffy coats. The CDR3 sequence: CASSKTSGNLYEQYF. CDR3 DNA: TGTGCCAGCAGTAAGACTAGCGGGAACCTCTACGAGCAGTACTTC.